This TCR beta chain came from a study of CD8+CD57+ T cells in acquired aplastic anemia. The wider study: Roughly 3 ug was the average amount of DNA from sorted CD4+ and CD8+ cells.

Study-level results: Controls did not differ significantly from patients in CD8+ Simpson's diversity. About 30 CD8+ CDR3 sequences occurred in both the patients and the controls.

This clonotype was found a few times. Its antigen remains unknown. This may stem from a read error, because a much larger clone lies one nucleotide away. According to the study, genomic DNA was the template for TCR beta VDJ and CDR3 profiling. Via MiXCR, TCRdb re-called the reads, giving one row per CDR3 protein. The top ten hold around 1.1% of the sample, which has some 220,000 distinct CDR3 sequences, 34% seen once. The sequenced sample consisted of sorted CD4+, CD8+, or CD8+CD57+ T cells (not recorded which) from PBMCs. The clonotype originates from a human donor in good health, serving as a control.

The DNA of the CDR3 is TGTGCCAGCAGTGCCCGGGGCAGACTTAATGAAAAACTGTTTTTT. It translates to CASSARGRLNEKLFF. This rearrangement joins TRBV25-1 to TRBJ1-4; possible D gene TRBD1, 5 bases. This CDR3 spans 15 amino acids. V lost 4 bases and J 4 bases, leaving 13 bases between the germline ends. Germline V gene sequence: CDR1 MGHDK, CDR2 SYGVNS.